This T cell receptor beta chain was recovered during a study of T-cell memory formation after mild COVID-19. Turning to the study itself: TCR clusters were largely donor specific. Findings of the study overall: Day 15 to 85 contracting clones showed balanced CD4/CD8; day 15 to 37 expanders favored CD4+.

The table lists this clonotype with a count of one. Its cognate antigen is unknown. A 5'RACE reaction primed in the constant segment made cDNA libraries of TCR alpha and TCR beta, and these carried sample barcodes and UMIs. TCRdb re-called the 5' RACE reads with MiXCR, one entry per CDR3 protein. The data contain 190,000 or so distinct CDR3 sequences, about a fifth of them singletons. Germline-derived CDR1 and CDR2 are SGHDT and YYEEEE. V was clipped by 3 bases and J by 5 bases; unmatched bases: 9. The CDR3 covers 16 residues. The sequence came from an adult woman who had mild COVID-19 (a few samples of this study predate the infection). Cell type and time point are not known. This chain joins TRBV5-6 and TRBJ2-3; TRBD1 matches 10 bases. The material sequenced was PBMCs or a T cell subset sorted from them (not recorded which). The CDR3 sequence: CASSSDRGPSVDTQYF. CDR3 in DNA: TGTGCCAGCAGCTCCGACAGGGGGCCGTCGGTAGATACGCAGTATTTT.